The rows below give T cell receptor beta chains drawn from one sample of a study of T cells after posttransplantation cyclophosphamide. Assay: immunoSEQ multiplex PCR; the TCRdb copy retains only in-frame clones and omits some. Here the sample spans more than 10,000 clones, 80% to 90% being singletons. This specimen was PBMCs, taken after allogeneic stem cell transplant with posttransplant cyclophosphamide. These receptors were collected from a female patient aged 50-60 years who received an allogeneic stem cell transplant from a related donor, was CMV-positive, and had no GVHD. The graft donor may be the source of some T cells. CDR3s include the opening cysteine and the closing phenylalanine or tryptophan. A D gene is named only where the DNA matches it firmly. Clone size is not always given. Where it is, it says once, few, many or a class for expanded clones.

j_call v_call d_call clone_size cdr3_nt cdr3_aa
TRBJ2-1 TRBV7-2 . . TGTGCCAGCAGCTTCCACCAGGGCCAGGGCTCCTACAATGAGCAGTTCTTC CASSFHQGQGSYNEQFF
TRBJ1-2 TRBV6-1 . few TGTGCCAGCAGTGACCGGGGGAACTATGGCTACACCTTC CASSDRGNYGYTF
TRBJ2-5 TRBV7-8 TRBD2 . TGTGCCAGCAGCTTAGCTCTAGCGGGGGAAGAGACCCAGTACTTC CASSLALAGEETQYF
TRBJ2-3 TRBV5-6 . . TGTGCCAGCAGCCGTTACACAGATACGCAGTATTTT CASSRYTDTQYF
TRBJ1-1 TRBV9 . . TGTGCCAGCAGCGTAGGGGCAGGGTTGGCTTTCTTT CASSVGAGLAFF
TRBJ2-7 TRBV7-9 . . TGTGCCAGCAGCTTAGACAGGAGCTCCTACGAGCAGTACTTC CASSLDRSSYEQYF
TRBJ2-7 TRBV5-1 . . TGCGCCAGCAGCTTGGGCCGACAGGTGAGCTCCTACGAGCAGTACTTC CASSLGRQVSSYEQYF
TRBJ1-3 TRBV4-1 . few TGCGCCAGCAGCCTCAGGGGAAGCTCTGGAAACACCATATATTTT CASSLRGSSGNTIYF
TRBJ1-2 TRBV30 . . TGTGCCTGGAGTGAAGGGGTCCAGGGAGGCTACACCTTC CAWSEGVQGGYTF
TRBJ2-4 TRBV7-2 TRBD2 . TGTGCCAGCAGCACGGGACTAGCGAGGAGAGCCAAAAACATTCAGTACTTC CASSTGLARRAKNIQYF
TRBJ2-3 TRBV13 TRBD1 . TGTGCCAGCAGACCCTGGACAGGGGGAACAGATACGCAGTATTTT CASRPWTGGTDTQYF
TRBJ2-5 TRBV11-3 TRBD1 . TGTGCCAGCAGCGCCCGGACAGGACCCCAAGAGACCCAGTACTTC CASSARTGPQETQYF
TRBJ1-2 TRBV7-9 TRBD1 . TGTGCCAGCAGCTTTTGGACAGGACCTTACTATGGCTACACCTTC CASSFWTGPYYGYTF
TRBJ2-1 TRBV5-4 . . TGTGCCAGCAGCATAGACAGCCACAATGAGCAGTTCTTC CASSIDSHNEQFF
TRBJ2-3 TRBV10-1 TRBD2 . TGCGCCAGCAGTGAGTCCGGGACTAGCGGGCTGGGGGATACGCAGTATTTT CASSESGTSGLGDTQYF
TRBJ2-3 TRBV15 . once TGTGCCACCACCCTGGGGCCCGGGGATACGCAGTATTTT CATTLGPGDTQYF
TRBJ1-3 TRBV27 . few TGTGCCAGCAGTTTATTTGCAGGGATTGGAAACACCATATATTTT CASSLFAGIGNTIYF
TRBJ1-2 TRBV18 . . TGTGCCAGCTCACCTACGGATGGGGCAGCCGTCAACTATGGCTACACCTTC CASSPTDGAAVNYGYTF
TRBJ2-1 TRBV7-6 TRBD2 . TGTGCCAGCAGCAGAAGTAGCGGGGGGGCCAATGAGCAGTTCTTC CASSRSSGGANEQFF
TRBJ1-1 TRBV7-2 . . TGTGCCAGCAGGGATCGACAGATGAACACTGAAGCTTTCTTT CASRDRQMNTEAFF
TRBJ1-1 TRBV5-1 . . TGCGCCAGCAGCCCGGACATAAACACTGAAGCTTTCTTT CASSPDINTEAFF
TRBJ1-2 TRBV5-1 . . TGCGCCAGCAGCTTGGGAGGGTTCTATGGCTACACCTTC CASSLGGFYGYTF
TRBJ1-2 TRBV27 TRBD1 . TGTGCCAGCAGTTCTTATTGGACAGGGGAAGGCTACACCTTC CASSSYWTGEGYTF
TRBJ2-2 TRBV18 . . TGTGCCAGCTCACCGGTTGGGCAGAACACCGGGGAGCTGTTTTTT CASSPVGQNTGELFF
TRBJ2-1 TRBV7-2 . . TGTGCCAGCAGCCGTCAGGGGTCGAGCTCCTACAATGAGCAGTTCTTC CASSRQGSSSYNEQFF
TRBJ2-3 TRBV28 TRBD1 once TGTGCCAGCGCCCTCCCCGGGACAGGGACAGATACGCAGTATTTT CASALPGTGTDTQYF
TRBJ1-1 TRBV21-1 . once TGTGCCAGCAGCAAAGGCCCGGATAGCGAGGCTGAAGCTTTCTTT CASSKGPDSEAEAFF
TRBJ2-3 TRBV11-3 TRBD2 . TGTGCCAGCAGCAGAAGCGGGGGGTGGCGAGATACGCAGTATTTT CASSRSGGWRDTQYF
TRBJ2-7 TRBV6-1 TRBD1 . TGTGCCAGCAGTGAGACCACAGGGGGCCCCGAGAGCGAGCAGTACTTC CASSETTGGPESEQYF
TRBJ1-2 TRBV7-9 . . TGTGCCAGCTCCACGCCGCCGAGGGCCGGCTACACCTTC CASSTPPRAGYTF
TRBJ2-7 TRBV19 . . TGTGCCAGTAGTAATAGTCTCGAGCAGTACTTC CASSNSLEQYF
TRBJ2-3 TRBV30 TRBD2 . TGTGCCTGGCGGCTAGCGGGGGTTACAGATACGCAGTATTTT CAWRLAGVTDTQYF
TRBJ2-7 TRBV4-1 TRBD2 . TGCGCCAGCAGCCAACAAAGCGGGGCGTCCTACGAGCAGTACTTC CASSQQSGASYEQYF
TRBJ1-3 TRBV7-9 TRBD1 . TGTGCCAGCAGCTGGGGACAGCTCTCTGGAAACACCATATATTTT CASSWGQLSGNTIYF
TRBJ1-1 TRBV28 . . TGTGCCAGCAGCTTTCTTTTGGGCGCTGAAGCTTTCTTT CASSFLLGAEAFF
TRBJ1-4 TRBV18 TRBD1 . TGTGCCAGCTCACCAGGGACAGGGGTTGATGAAAAACTGTTTTTT CASSPGTGVDEKLFF
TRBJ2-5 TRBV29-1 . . TGCAGCGTGACGACAGGCCAAGAGACCCAGTACTTC CSVTTGQETQYF
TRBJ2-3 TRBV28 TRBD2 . TGTGCCAGCAGTCTGACTAGCGGGGTCCCCCGGGATACGCAGTATTTT CASSLTSGVPRDTQYF
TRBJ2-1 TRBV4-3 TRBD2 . TGCGCCAGCAGCCAAGATGTTAACGAGCGGGGGGGCGGATACAATGAGCAGTTCTTC CASSQDVNERGGGYNEQFF
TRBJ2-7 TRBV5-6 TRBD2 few TGTGCCAGCAGCTTGTTTGGGCGGGGGGAGAGCGAGCAGTACTTC CASSLFGRGESEQYF
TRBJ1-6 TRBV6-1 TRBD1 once TGTGCCAGCAGTGAAGCAGGGACAGGGAATTCACCCCTCCACTTT CASSEAGTGNSPLHF
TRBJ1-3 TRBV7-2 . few TGTGCCAGCAGCTACTCCACCTTGAGTGGAAACACCATATATTTT CASSYSTLSGNTIYF
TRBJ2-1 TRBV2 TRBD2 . TGTGCCAGCAGCGGGGGGGGACTTGCATACAATGAGCAGTTCTTC CASSGGGLAYNEQFF
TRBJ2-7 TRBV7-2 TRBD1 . TGTGCCAGCAGCTTAGCAGAACCGGGACAGGCCTACGAGCAGTACTTC CASSLAEPGQAYEQYF
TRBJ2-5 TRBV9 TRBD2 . TGTGCCAGCAGCCCTAGCGGGGGGGCCGGTGAGACCCAGTACTTC CASSPSGGAGETQYF